This is a list of T cell receptor beta chains from one sample in a study of Graves' ophthalmopathy and Graves' hyperthyroidism. Each CDR3 protein gets one entry after TCRdb re-called the multiplex PCR reads with MiXCR. The data hold 620,000 or so distinct CDR3 sequences, with approximately 22% observed a single time. The material sequenced was peripheral blood. All receptors come from a woman aged 18-35 years with stable Graves' hyperthyroidism. Some clones in this sample may be carry-over from other donors' samples. Both conserved end residues are part of each CDR3. D genes are given only for firm matches. For some rows the clone size is stated as once, few or many, or as a class when expanded; others skip it.

abundance: -; j_gene: TRBJ2-6; d_gene: -; v_gene: TRBV19; CDR3nt: TGTGCCAGCACCCCTTTGGTGCGTGGCAGAACCTCTGGGGCCAACGTCCTGACTTTC; CDR3aa: CASTPLVRGRTSGANVLTF
abundance: -; j_gene: TRBJ1-5; d_gene: TRBD1; v_gene: TRBV12-3/TRBV12-4; CDR3nt: TGTGCCAGCAGTCCCACAGGGGTCGATCAGCCCCAGCATTTT; CDR3aa: CASSPTGVDQPQHF
abundance: -; j_gene: TRBJ2-7; d_gene: -; v_gene: TRBV15; CDR3nt: TGTGCCACGAGTGGACTCCGGATGGGCGAGCAGTACTTC; CDR3aa: CATSGLRMGEQYF
abundance: many; j_gene: TRBJ2-7; d_gene: TRBD1; v_gene: TRBV5-1; CDR3nt: TGCGCCAGCAGCTCGGGACAGGGAATCGAGCAGTACTTC; CDR3aa: CASSSGQGIEQYF
abundance: many; j_gene: TRBJ1-2; d_gene: TRBD1; v_gene: TRBV20-1; CDR3nt: TGCAGTGCTCACCAAGGACAGGGTCCTGGCTACACCTTC; CDR3aa: CSAHQGQGPGYTF
abundance: -; j_gene: TRBJ2-5; d_gene: TRBD2; v_gene: TRBV5-1; CDR3nt: TGCGCCAGCAGCTTGGGGTTGACTAGCGGCCAAGAGACCCAGTACTTC; CDR3aa: CASSLGLTSGQETQYF
abundance: few; j_gene: TRBJ1-2; d_gene: TRBD1; v_gene: TRBV6-1; CDR3nt: TGTGCCAGCAGGGTAACAGGGGTCCATGGCTACACCTTC; CDR3aa: CASRVTGVHGYTF
abundance: -; j_gene: TRBJ2-5; d_gene: -; v_gene: TRBV30; CDR3nt: TGTGCCTGGAGTCCCCCGGGACAAGAGACCCAGTACTTC; CDR3aa: CAWSPPGQETQYF
abundance: many; j_gene: TRBJ1-2; d_gene: TRBD1; v_gene: TRBV30; CDR3nt: TGTGCCTGGAGTCGCGACAGGGGCAATGGCTACACCTTC; CDR3aa: CAWSRDRGNGYTF
abundance: few; j_gene: TRBJ2-5; d_gene: TRBD2; v_gene: TRBV3-1; CDR3nt: TGTGCCAGCAGCTCGACTAGCGGGGGGGGAGAGACCCAGTACTTC; CDR3aa: CASSSTSGGGETQYF
abundance: few; j_gene: TRBJ1-1; d_gene: -; v_gene: TRBV7-8; CDR3nt: TGTGCCAGCAGCCTTACTTACCGTTGGACTGAAGCTTTCTTT; CDR3aa: CASSLTYRWTEAFF
abundance: many; j_gene: TRBJ1-1; d_gene: -; v_gene: TRBV5-1; CDR3nt: TGCGCCAGCAGCCGGCGGGATCCGGGACAAAAGAACACTGAAGCTTTCTTT; CDR3aa: CASSRRDPGQKNTEAFF
abundance: few; j_gene: TRBJ1-6; d_gene: TRBD1; v_gene: TRBV3-1; CDR3nt: TGTGCCAGCGATACAGGGGGAGGTAATTCACCCCTCCACTTT; CDR3aa: CASDTGGGNSPLHF
abundance: many; j_gene: TRBJ1-1; d_gene: -; v_gene: TRBV6-5; CDR3nt: TGTGCCAGCAGTTACTCGTCAATCCAGGGTTCAGCTTTCTTT; CDR3aa: CASSYSSIQGSAFF
abundance: many; j_gene: TRBJ1-2; d_gene: -; v_gene: TRBV3-1; CDR3nt: TGTGCCAGCAGCCAAGATGCAGGGGCTGCCTTTGGAGGCTACACCTTC; CDR3aa: CASSQDAGAAFGGYTF
abundance: -; j_gene: TRBJ2-7; d_gene: -; v_gene: TRBV19; CDR3nt: TGTGCCAGTAGTAGGGCAACGACCTACGAGCAGTACTTC; CDR3aa: CASSRATTYEQYF